This T cell receptor beta chain comes out of a study of shared clonotypes between healthy human individuals. Among the donors, all were Caucasian adults who lived in Nashville, Tennessee. Subsets obtained from CD4+ cells comprised CD45RA+ naive and CD45RA-negative memory cells. J gave up 2 bases and V 6 bases, and 4 bases lay outside the gene matches. Looked up from germline, CDR1 is SNHLY and CDR2 is FYNNEI. The CDR3 covers 14 residues. TCRdb's table, derived via immunoSEQ multiplex PCR, lists solely in-frame clones and lacks some. The sample carries 2 million to 2.5 million clones, over 85% recorded once.

Material for sequencing was naive CD4+ T cells sorted from blood. Subset reported: CD45RA+ positively selected. This clonotype originated in a man between 18 and 35 years old in good health. The J gene is TRBJ1-3, the V gene TRBV2; 7 nucleotides match TRBD1. CDR3 DNA sequence: TGTGCCAGCAGGGCGACAGGGACTGGAAACACCATATATTTT. It yields the protein CASRATGTGNTIYF.